This entry features one T cell receptor (beta chain) sequence. Relative to the germline gene, one junction end is altered; a read error may explain this. TCRdb called the PCR reads again in MiXCR, with one record for every CDR3 protein. The sample has around 10,000 distinct CDR3 sequences; 46% are singletons. The sample belongs to a study of CD4 and CD8 cells across lung adenocarcinoma regions. Samples came from patients with localized non-small cell lung adenocarcinoma. The CDR3 runs 13 residues. Germline lookup yields CDR1 MNHNS and CDR2 SASEGT. Sequenced material: CD4+ T cells from the margin of a lung tumor. The chain combines TRBV6-1 with TRBJ1-5, with D possibly matching TRBD1 (5 bases). The origin of this receptor is a female donor with lung adenocarcinoma. The CD4 and CD8 labels of this study may be unreliable. CDR3 region: CASSEQGNQPHHF. CDR3 DNA sequence: TGTGCCAGCAGTGAACAGGGCAATCAGCCCCACCATTTT.